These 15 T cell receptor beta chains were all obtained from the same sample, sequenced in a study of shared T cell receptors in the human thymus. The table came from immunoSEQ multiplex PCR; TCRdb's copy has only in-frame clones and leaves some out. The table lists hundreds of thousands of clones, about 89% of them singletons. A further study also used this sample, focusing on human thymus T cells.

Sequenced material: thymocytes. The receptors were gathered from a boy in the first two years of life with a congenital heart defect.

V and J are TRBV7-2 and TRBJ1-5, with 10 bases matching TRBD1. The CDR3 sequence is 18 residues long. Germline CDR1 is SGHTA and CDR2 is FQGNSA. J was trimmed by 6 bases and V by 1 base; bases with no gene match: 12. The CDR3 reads CASSLVNYGTGVRQPQHF. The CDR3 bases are TGTGCCAGCAGCTTAGTAAATTACGGGACAGGGGTTCGTCAGCCCCAGCATTTT.

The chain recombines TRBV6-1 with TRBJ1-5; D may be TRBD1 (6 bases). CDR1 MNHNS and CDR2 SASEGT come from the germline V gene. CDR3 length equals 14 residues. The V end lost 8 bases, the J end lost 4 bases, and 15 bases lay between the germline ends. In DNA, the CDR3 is TGTGCCAGCGATTCGGACAGAGAAAATCAGCCCCAGCATTTT. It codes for CASDSDRENQPQHF.

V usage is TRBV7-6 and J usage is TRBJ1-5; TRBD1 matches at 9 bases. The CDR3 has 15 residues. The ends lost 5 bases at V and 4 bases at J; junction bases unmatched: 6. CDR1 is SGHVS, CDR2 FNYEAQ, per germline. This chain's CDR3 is CASSLGQGKNQPQHF. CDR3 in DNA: TGTGCCAGCAGCCTGGGACAGGGAAAGAATCAGCCCCAGCATTTT.

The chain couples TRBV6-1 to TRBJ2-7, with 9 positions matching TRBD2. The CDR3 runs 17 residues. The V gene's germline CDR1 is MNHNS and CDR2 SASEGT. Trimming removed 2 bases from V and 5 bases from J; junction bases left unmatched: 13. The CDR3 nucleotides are TGTGCCAGCAGTGAAAATCGCGGCGGGAGGGCTCCACACGAGCAGTACTTC. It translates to CASSENRGGRAPHEQYF.

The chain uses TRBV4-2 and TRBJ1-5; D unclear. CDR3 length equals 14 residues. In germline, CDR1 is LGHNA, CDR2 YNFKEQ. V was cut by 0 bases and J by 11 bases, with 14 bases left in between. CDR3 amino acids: CASSQERGVAAQHF. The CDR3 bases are TGTGCCAGCAGCCAAGAACGAGGTGTGGCGGCCCAGCATTTT.

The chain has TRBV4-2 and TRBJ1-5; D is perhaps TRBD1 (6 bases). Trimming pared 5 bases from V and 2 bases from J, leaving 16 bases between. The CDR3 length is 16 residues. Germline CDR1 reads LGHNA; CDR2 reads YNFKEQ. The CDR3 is CASSSDRLIGNQPQHF. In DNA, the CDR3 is TGTGCCAGCAGCTCCGACAGGCTTATCGGCAATCAGCCCCAGCATTTT.

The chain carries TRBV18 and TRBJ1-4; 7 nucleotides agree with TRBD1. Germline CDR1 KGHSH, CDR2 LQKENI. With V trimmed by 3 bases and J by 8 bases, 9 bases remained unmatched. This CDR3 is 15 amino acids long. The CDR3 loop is CASSPGTAHTEKLFF. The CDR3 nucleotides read TGTGCCAGCTCACCGGGGACAGCCCATACGGAAAAACTGTTTTTT.

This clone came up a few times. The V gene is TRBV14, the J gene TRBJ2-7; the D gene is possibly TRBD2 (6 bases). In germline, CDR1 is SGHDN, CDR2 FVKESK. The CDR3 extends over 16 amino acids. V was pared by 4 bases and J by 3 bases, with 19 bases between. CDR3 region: CASSRGRQGGVYEQYF. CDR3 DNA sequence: TGTGCCAGCAGCCGAGGGAGGCAGGGTGGTGTCTACGAGCAGTACTTC. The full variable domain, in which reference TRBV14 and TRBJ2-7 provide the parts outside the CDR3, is EAGVTQFPSHSVIEKGQTVTLRCDPISGHDNLYWYRRVMGKEIKFLLHFVKESKQDESGMPNNRFLAERTGGTYSTLKVQPAELEDSGVYFCASSRGRQGGVYEQYFGPGTRLTVT.

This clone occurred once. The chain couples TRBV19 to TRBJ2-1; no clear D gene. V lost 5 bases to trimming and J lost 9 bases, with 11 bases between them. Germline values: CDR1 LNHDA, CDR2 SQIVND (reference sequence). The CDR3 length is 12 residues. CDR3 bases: TGTGCCAGTAGTGTAGGTTTGAGTGAGCAGTTCTTC. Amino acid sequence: CASSVGLSEQFF.

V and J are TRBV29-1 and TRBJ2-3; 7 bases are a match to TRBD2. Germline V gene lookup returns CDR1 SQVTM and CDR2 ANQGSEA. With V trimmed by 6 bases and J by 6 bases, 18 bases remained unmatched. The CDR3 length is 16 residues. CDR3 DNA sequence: TGCAGCGTCCCCCTGTTTCGCGGGAGAATTCACGATACGCAGTATTTT. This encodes CSVPLFRGRIHDTQYF.

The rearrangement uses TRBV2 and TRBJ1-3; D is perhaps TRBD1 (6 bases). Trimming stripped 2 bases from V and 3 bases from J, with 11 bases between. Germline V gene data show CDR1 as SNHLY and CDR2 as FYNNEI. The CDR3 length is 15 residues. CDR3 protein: CASSERGGSGNTIYF. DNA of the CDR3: TGTGCCAGCAGTGAAAGGGGGGGCAGTGGAAACACCATATATTTT.

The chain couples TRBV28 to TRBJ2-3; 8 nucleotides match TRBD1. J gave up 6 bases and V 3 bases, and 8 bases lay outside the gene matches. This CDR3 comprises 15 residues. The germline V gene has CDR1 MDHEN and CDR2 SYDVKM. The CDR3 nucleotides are TGTGCCAGCAGTTTTCTACAGGGGGGAGTGGATACGCAGTATTTT. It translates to CASSFLQGGVDTQYF.

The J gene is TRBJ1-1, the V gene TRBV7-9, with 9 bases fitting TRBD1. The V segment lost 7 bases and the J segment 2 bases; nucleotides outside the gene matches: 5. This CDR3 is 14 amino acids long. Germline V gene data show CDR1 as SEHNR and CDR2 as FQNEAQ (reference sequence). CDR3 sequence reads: CASKQGAGNTEAFF. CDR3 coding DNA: TGTGCCAGCAAACAGGGGGCGGGAAACACTGAAGCTTTCTTT. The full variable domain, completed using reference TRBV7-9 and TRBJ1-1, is DTGVSQNPRHKITKRGQNVTFRCDPISEHNRLYWYRQTLGQGPEFLTYFQNEAQLEKSRLLSDRFSAERPKGSFSTLEIQRTEQGDSAMYLCASKQGAGNTEAFFGQGTRLTVV.

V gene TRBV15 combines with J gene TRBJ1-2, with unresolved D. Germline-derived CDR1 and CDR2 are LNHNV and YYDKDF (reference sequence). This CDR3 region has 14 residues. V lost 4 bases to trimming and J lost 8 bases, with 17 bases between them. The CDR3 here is CATSNPRSAAGYTF. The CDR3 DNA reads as TGTGCCACCAGCAACCCTCGTTCGGCAGCGGGCTACACCTTC.

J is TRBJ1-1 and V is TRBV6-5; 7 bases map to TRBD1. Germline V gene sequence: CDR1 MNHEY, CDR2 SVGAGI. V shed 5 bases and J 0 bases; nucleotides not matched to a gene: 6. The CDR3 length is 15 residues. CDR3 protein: CASSTDRDMNTEAFF. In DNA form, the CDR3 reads TGTGCCAGCAGTACAGACAGGGATATGAACACTGAAGCTTTCTTT.